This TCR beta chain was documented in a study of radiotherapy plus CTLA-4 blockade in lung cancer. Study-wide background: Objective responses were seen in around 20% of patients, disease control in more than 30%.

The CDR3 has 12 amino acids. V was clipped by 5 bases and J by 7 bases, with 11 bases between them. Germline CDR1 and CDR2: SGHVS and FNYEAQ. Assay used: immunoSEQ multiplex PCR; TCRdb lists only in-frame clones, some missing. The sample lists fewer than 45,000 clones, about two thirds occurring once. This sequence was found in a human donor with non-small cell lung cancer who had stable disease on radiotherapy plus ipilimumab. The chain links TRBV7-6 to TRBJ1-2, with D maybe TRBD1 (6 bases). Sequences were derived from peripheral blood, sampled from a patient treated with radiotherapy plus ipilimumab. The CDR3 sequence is CASSNPGAGYTF. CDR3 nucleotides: TGTGCCAGCAGCAATCCAGGGGCTGGCTACACCTTC.